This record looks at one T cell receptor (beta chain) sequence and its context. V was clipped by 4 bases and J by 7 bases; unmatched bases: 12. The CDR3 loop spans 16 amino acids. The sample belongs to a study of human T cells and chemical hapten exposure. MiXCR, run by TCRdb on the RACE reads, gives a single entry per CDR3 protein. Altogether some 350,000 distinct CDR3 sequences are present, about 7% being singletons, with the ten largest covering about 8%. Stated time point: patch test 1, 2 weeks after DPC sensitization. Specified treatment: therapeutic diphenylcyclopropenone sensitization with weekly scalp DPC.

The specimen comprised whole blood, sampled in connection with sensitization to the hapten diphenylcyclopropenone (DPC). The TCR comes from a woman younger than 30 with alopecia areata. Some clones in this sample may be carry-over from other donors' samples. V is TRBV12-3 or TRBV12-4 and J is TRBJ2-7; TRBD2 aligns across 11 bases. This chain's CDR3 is CASSSLLAGAMREQYF. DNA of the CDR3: TGTGCCAGCAGTTCACTACTAGCGGGGGCCATGAGGGAGCAGTACTTC.